This T cell receptor beta chain emerged from a study of T cells in women clearing cervical HPV infection. Study-wide results and caveats: It is unknown whether associations predate infection; no effector/memory or HPV-specific sorting. A classifier using richness and V gene abundances reached an AUC of more than 0.8. Controls had more TRBV6-7 (about 0.16%) than cases (about 0.11%).

Note on this clone: Its antigen is undetermined. The read falls 3 residues short of the CDR3 end, and the missing part is taken from the germline J gene.

Measured with immunoSEQ multiplex PCR; TCRdb has only the in-frame clones, and not every one. This repertoire includes about 23,000 clones. The CDR3 runs 13 residues. Germline values: CDR1 SGHAT, CDR2 FQNNGV. Trimming left V 2 bases short and J 4 bases short, with 5 bases between. The source material was blood buffy coat. The V and J genes are TRBV11-2 and TRBJ2-2; D is unresolved. The TCR sequence derives from a woman aged 18-70 years with a cervical HPV16 infection that either progressed to CIN3+ or cleared (not recorded which). The sequenced CDR3 bases are TGTGCCAGCAGCTTAACTCCCACCGGGGAG. Amino acid sequence: CASSLTPTGE. The full CDR3 protein is CASSLTPTGELFF.